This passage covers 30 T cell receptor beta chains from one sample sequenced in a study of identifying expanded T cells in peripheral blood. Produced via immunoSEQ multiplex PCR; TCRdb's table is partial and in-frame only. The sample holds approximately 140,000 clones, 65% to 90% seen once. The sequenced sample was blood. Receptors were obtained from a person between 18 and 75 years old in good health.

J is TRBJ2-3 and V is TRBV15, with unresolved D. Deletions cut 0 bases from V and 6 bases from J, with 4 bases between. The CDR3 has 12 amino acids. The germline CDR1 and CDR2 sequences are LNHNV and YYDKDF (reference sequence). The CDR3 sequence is CATSRERDTQYF. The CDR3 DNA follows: TGTGCCACCAGCAGAGAGAGGGATACGCAGTATTTT.

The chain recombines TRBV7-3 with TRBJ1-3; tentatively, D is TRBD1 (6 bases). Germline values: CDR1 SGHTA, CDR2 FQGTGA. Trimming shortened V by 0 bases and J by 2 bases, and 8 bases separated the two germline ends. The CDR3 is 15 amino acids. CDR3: CASSLTGATGNTIYF. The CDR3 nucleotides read TGTGCCAGCAGCTTAACGGGGGCCACTGGAAACACCATATATTTT.

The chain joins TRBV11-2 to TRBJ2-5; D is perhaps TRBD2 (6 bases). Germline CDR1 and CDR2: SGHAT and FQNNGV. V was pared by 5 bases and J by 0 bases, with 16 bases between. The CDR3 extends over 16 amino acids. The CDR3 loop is CASSRRGWDYQETQYF. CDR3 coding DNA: TGTGCCAGCAGCCGGAGGGGATGGGACTACCAAGAGACCCAGTACTTC.

This chain's CDR3 is CASRGGIGHNEQFF. CDR3 in DNA: TGCGCCAGCAGGGGCGGGATAGGTCACAATGAGCAGTTCTTC. The chain links TRBV4-1 to TRBJ2-1; possible D gene TRBD2, 6 bases. V lost 6 bases and J lost 5, with 14 bases in between. The CDR3 length is 14 residues. The germline V gene has CDR1 MGHRA and CDR2 YSYEKL.

The CDR3 DNA is TGTGCCAGCAGTGCGGCAGGGTCCGTACTAAACATTCAGTACTTC. It is translated as CASSAAGSVLNIQYF. The genes are TRBV6-1 and TRBJ2-4; D possibly corresponds to TRBD1 (5 bases). The germline gives CDR1 MNHNS, CDR2 SASEGT. Trimming took 4 bases from V and 6 from J, leaving 16 bases between them. The CDR3 contains 15 residues.

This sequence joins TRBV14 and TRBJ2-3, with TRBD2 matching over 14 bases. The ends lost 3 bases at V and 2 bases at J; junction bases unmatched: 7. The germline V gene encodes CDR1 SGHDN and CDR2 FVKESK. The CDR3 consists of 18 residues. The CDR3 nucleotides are TGTGCCAGCAGCCAGAGACTAGCGGGAGGGTTCTCCACAGATACGCAGTATTTT. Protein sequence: CASSQRLAGGFSTDTQYF.

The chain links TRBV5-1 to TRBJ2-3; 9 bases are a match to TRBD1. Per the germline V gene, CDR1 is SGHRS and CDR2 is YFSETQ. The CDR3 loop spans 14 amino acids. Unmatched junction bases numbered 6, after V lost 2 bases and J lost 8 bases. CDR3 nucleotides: TGCGCCAGCAGCTTAGGGACAGGGACGCCTACGCAGTATTTT. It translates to CASSLGTGTPTQYF. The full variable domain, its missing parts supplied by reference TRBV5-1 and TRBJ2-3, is KAGVTQTPRYLIKTRGQQVTLSCSPISGHRSVSWYQQTPGQGLQFLFEYFSETQRNKGNFPGRFSGRQFSNSRSEMNVSTLELGDSALYLCASSLGTGTPTQYFGPGTRLTVL.

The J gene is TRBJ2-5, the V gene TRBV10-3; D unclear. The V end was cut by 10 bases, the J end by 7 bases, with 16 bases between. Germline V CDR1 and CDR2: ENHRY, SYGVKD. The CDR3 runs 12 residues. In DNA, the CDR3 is TGTGCCACCGAGACATATACTGGGACCCAGTACTTC. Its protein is CATETYTGTQYF.

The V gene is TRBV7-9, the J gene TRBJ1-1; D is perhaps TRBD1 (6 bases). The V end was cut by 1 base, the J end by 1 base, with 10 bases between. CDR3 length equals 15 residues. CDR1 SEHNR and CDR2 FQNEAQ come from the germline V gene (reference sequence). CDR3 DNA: TGTGCCAGCAGCTTAGGGGGGGCAGAGAACACTGAAGCTTTCTTT. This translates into CASSLGGAENTEAFF.

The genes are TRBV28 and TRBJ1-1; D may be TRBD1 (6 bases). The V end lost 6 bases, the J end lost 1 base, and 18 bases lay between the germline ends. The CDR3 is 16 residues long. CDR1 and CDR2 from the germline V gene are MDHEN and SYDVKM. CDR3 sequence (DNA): TGTGCCAGCAGCCCCCATGGGCCAGGGGAGAACACTGAAGCTTTCTTT. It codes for CASSPHGPGENTEAFF.

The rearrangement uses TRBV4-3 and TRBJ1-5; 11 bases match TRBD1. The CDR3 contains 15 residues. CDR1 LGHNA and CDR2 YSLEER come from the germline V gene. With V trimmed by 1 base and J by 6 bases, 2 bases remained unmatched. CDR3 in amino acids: CASSQGTGGSQPQHF. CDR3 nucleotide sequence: TGCGCCAGCAGCCAAGGGACAGGGGGCAGTCAGCCCCAGCATTTT.

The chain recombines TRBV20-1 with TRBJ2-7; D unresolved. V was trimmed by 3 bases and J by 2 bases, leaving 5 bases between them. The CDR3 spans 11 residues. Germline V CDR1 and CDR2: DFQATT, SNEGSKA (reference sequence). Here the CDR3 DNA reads TGCAGTGCTAGTCGGACCTACGAGCAGTACTTC. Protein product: CSASRTYEQYF.

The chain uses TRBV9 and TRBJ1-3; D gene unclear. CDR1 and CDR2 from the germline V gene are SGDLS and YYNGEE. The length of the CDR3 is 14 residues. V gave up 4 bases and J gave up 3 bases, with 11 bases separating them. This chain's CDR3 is CASSPPLLGNTIYF. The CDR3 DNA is TGTGCCAGCAGCCCTCCCCTCCTTGGAAACACCATATATTTT.

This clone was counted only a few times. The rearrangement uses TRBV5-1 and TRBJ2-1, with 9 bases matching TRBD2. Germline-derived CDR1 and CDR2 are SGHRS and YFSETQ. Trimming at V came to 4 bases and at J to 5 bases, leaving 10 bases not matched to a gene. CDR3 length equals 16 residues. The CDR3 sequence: CASSPGAGGAHNEQFF. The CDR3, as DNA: TGCGCCAGCAGCCCTGGAGCGGGAGGCGCTCACAATGAGCAGTTCTTC.

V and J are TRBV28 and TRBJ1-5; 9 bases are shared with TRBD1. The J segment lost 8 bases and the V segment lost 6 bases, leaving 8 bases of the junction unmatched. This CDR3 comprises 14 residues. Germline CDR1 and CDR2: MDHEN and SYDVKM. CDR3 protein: CASRAGTGWEPQHF. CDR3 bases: TGTGCCAGCAGGGCCGGGACAGGGTGGGAGCCCCAGCATTTT.

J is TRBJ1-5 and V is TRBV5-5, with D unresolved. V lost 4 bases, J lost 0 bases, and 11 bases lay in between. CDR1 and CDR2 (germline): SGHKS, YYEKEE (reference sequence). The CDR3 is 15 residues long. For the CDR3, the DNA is TGTGCCAGCAGCATTGGACCGCCTAGCAATCAGCCCCAGCATTTT. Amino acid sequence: CASSIGPPSNQPQHF.

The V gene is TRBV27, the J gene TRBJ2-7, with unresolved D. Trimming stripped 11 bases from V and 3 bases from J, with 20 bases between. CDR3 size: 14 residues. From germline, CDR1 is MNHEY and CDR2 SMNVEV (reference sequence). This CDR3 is CAERCALGFYEQYF. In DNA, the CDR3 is TGTGCCGAACGTTGTGCTTTGGGTTTCTACGAGCAGTACTTC.

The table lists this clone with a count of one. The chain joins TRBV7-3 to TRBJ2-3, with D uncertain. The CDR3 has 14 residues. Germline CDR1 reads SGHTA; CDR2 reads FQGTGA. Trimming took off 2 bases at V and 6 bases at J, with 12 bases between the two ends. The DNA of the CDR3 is TGTGCCAGCAGCTTACTGAGTATGAGGGATACGCAGTATTTT. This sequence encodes CASSLLSMRDTQYF.

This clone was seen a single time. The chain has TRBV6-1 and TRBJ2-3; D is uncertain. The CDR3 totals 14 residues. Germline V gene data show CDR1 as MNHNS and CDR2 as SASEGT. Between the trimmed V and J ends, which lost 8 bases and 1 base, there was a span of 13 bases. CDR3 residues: CASREMARTDTQYF. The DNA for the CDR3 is TGTGCCAGCCGCGAAATGGCTCGCACAGATACGCAGTATTTT.

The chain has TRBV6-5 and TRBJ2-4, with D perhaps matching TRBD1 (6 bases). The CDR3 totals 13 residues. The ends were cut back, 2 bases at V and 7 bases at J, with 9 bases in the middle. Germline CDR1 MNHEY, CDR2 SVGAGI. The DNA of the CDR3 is TGTGCCAGCAGTTACGTGGGGGCGAACATTCAGTACTTC. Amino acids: CASSYVGANIQYF.

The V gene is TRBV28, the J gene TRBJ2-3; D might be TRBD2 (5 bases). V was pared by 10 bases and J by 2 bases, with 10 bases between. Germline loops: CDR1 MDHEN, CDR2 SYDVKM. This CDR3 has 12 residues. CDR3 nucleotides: TGTGCCACTACGGACTTCACAGATACGCAGTATTTT. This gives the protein CATTDFTDTQYF.

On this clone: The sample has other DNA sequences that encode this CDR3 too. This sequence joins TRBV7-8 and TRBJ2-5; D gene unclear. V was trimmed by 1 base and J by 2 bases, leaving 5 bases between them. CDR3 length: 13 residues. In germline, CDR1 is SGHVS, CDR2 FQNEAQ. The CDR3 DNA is TGTGCCAGCAGCTTAGTACAACAAGAGACCCAGTACTTC. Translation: CASSLVQQETQYF.

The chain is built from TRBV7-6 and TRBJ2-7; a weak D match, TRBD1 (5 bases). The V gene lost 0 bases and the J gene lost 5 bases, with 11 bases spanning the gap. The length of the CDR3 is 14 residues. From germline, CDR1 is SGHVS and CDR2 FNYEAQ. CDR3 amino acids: CASSLATAQDEQYF. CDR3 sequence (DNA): TGTGCCAGCAGCTTAGCGACAGCTCAGGACGAGCAGTACTTC. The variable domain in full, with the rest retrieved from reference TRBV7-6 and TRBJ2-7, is GAGVSQSPRYKVTKRGQDVALRCDPISGHVSLYWYRQALGQGPEFLTYFNYEAQQDKSGLPNDRFSAERPEGSISTLTIQRTEQRDSAMYRCASSLATAQDEQYFGPGTRLTVT.

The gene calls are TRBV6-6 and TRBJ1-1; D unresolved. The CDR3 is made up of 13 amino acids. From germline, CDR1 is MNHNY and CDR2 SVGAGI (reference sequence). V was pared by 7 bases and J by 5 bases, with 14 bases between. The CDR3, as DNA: TGTGCCAGCAAATTTAACCCAAGTACTGAAGCTTTCTTT. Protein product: CASKFNPSTEAFF.

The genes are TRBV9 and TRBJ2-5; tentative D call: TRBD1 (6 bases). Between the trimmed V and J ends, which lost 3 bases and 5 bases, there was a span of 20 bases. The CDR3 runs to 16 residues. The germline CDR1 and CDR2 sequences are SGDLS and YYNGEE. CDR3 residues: CASSAGARGAQETQYF. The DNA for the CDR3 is TGTGCCAGCAGCGCAGGGGCAAGAGGGGCCCAGGAGACCCAGTACTTC.

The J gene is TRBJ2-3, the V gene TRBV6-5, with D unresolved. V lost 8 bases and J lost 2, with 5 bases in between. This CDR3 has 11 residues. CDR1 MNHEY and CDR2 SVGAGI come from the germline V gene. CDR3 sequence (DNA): TGTGCCAGCGCCTACACAGATACGCAGTATTTT. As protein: CASAYTDTQYF.

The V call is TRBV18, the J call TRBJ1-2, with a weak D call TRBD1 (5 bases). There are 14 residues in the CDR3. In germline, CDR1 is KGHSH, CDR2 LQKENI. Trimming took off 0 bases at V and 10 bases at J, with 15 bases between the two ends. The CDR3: CASSPPVRVGDYTF. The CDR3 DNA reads TGTGCCAGCTCACCACCGGTCAGGGTAGGCGACTACACCTTC.

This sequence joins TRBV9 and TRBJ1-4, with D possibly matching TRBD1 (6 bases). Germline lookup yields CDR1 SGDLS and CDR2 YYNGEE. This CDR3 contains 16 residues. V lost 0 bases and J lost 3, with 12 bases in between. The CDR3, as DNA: TGTGCCAGCAGCGTAGGGGAGGAGGGGGCTAATGAAAAACTGTTTTTT. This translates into CASSVGEEGANEKLFF.

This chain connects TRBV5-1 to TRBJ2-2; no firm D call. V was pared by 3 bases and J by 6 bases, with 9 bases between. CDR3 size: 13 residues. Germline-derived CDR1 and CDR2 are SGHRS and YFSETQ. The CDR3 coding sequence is TGCGCCAGCAGCTACCCCATCGCCGGGGAGCTGTTTTTT. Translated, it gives CASSYPIAGELFF.

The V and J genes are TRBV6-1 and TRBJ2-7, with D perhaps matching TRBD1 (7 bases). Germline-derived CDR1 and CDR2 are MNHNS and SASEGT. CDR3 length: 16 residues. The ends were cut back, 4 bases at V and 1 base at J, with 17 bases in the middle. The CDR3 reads CASSGAAGQLSYEQYF. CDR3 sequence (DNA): TGTGCCAGCAGTGGGGCCGCGGGACAGCTTTCCTACGAGCAGTACTTC.